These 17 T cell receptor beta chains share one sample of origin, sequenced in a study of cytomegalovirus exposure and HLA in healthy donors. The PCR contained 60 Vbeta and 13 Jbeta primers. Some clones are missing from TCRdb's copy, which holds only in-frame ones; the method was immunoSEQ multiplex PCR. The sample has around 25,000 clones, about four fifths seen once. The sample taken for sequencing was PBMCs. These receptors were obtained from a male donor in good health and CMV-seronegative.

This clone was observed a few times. The CDR3 is CASSQDRQRLYAFF. CDR3 nucleotide sequence: TGCGCCAGCAGCCAAGACCGCCAGAGGTTGTATGCTTTCTTT. The chain combines TRBV4-3 with TRBJ1-1; D is unresolved. V was cut by 0 bases and J by 11 bases, with 16 bases left in between. The CDR3 has 14 amino acids. CDR1 is LGHNA, CDR2 YSLEER, per germline.

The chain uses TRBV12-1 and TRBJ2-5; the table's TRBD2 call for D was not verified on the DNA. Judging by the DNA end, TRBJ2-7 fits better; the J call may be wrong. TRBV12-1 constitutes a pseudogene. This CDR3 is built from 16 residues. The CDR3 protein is CASSPWGSGGTYEQYF. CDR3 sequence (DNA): TGTGCCAGCAGCCCCTGGGGTAGCGGGGGAACCTACGAGCAGTACTTC.

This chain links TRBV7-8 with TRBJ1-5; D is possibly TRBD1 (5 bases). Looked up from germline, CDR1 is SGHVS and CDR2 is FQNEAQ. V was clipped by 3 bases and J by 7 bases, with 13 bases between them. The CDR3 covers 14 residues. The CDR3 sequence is CASSFSGIRQPQHF. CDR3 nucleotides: TGTGCCAGCAGCTTCTCAGGGATCCGGCAGCCCCAGCATTTT.

The CDR3 sequence is CASSYSPGGSAGELFF. The CDR3 DNA follows: TGTGCCAGCAGTTACTCACCGGGGGGGTCCGCCGGGGAGCTGTTTTTT. This chain joins TRBV6-5 and TRBJ2-2, with 8 nucleotides matching TRBD2. The CDR3 has 16 amino acids. Trimming cost V 0 bases and J 6 bases; bases outside gene matches: 6. Per germline, CDR1 MNHEY and CDR2 SVGAGI.

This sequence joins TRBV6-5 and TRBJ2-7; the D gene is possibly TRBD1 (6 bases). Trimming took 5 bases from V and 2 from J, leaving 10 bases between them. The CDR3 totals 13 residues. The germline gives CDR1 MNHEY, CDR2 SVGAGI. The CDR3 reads CASSKTGTYEQYF. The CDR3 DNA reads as TGTGCCAGCAGTAAAACAGGGACCTACGAGCAGTACTTC.

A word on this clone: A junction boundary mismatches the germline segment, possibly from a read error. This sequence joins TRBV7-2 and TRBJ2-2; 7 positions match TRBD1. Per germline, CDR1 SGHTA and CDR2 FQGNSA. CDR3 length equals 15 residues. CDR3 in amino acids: CASRLGGGSTGELFF. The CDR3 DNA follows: TGTGCCAGCAGGTTAGGGGGCGGATCCACCGGGGAGCTGTTTTTT.

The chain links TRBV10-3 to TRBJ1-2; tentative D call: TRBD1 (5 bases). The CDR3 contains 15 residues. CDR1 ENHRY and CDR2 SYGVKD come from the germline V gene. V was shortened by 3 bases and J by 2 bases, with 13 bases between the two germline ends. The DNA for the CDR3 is TGTGCCATCAGTGACTGGGGCACTACGAACTATGGCTACACCTTC. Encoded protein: CAISDWGTTNYGYTF.

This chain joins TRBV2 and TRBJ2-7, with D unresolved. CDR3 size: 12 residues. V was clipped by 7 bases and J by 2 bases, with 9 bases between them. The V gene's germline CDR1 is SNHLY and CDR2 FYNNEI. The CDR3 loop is CASIDSAYEQYF. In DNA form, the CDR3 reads TGTGCCAGCATTGACTCAGCCTACGAGCAGTACTTC. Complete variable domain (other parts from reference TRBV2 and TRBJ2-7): EPEVTQTPSHQVTQMGQEVILRCVPISNHLYFYWYRQILGQKVEFLVSFYNNEISEKSEIFDDQFSVERPDGSNFTLKIRSTKLEDSAMYFCASIDSAYEQYFGPGTRLTVT.

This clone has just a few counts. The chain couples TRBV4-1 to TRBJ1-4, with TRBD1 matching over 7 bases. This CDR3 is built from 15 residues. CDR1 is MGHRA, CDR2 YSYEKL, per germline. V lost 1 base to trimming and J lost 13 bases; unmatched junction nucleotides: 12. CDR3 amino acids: CASSQGTGELLRLFF. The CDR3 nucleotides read TGCGCCAGCAGCCAAGGGACAGGCGAGCTACTTAGACTGTTTTTT.

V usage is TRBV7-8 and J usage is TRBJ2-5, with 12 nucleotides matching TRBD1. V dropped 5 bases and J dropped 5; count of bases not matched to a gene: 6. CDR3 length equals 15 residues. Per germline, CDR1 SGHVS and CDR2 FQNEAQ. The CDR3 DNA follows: TGTGCCAGCAGCCACGGGACAGGGGGCCAGGAGACCCAGTACTTC. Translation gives CASSHGTGGQETQYF.

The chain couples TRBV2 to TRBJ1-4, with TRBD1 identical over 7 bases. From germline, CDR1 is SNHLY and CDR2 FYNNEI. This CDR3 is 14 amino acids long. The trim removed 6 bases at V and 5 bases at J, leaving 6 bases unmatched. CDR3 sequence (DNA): TGTGCCAGCAGGGGACAGAGGGAGAATGAAAAACTGTTTTTT. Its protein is CASRGQRENEKLFF.

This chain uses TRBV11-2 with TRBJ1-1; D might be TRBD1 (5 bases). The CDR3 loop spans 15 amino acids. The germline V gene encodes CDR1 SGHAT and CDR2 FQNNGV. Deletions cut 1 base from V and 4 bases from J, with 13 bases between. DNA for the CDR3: TGTGCCAGCAGCTTAGGGGGGGGGTGGGCCACTGAAGCTTTCTTT. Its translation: CASSLGGGWATEAFF.

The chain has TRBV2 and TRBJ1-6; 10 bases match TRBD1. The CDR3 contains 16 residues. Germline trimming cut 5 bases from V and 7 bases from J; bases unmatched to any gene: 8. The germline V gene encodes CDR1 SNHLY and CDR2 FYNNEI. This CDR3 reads CASSYLPGQGNSPLHF. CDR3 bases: TGTGCCAGCAGTTACCTTCCGGGACAGGGGAATTCACCCCTCCACTTT.

The CDR3 sequence: CASSGGGGELFF. The CDR3 coding sequence is TGTGCCAGCAGCGGGGGAGGCGGGGAGCTGTTTTTT. This chain connects TRBV11-1 to TRBJ2-2, with a possible D match to TRBD2 (6 bases). Germline assignment: CDR1 SGHAT and CDR2 FQDESV (reference sequence). The ends were cut back, 5 bases at V and 7 bases at J, with 8 bases in the middle. This CDR3 contains 12 residues.

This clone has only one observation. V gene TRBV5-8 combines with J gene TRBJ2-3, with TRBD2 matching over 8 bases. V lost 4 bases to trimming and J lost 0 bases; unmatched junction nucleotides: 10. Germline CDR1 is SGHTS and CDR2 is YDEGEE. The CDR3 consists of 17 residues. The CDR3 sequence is CASSRKGASGSTDTQYF. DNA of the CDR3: TGTGCCAGCAGCCGGAAAGGGGCTAGCGGGAGCACAGATACGCAGTATTTT.

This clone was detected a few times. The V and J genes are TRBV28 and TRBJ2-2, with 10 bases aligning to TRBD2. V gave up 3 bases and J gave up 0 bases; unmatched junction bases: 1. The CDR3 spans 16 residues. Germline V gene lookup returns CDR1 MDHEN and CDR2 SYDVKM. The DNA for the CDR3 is TGTGCCAGCAGTTTCCTAGCGGGGGCGAACACCGGGGAGCTGTTTTTT. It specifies CASSFLAGANTGELFF. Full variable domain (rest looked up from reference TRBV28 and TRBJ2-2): DVKVTQSSRYLVKRTGEKVFLECVQDMDHENMFWYRQDPGLGLRLIYFSYDVKMKEKGDIPEGYSVSREKKERFSLILESASTNQTSMYLCASSFLAGANTGELFFGEGSRLTVL.

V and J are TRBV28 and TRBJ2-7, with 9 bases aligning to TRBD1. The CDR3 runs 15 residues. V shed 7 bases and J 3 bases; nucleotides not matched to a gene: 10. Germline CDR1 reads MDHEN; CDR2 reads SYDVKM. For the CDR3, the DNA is TGTGCCAGCAATTCAGCGAGACAGGGGGGCTACGAGCAGTACTTC. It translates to CASNSARQGGYEQYF.